Each of the 2 T cell receptor beta chains below was sequenced from the same sample in a study of shared clonotypes between healthy human individuals. Terminally differentiated effector memory CD45RA+ cells were excluded by CCR7 positive selection of CD45RO-negative cells. Measured with immunoSEQ multiplex PCR; TCRdb has only the in-frame clones, and not every one. The top ten clones hold around 0.25% of a sample with about 800,000 clones, 95% to 97% of them seen once. Sample: naive CD8+ T cells sorted from blood. The receptors were gathered from a man aged 25-40 years in good health.

The chain links TRBV2 to TRBJ2-7; 9 bases are shared with TRBD2. The CDR3 extends over 15 amino acids. Germline assignment: CDR1 SNHLY and CDR2 FYNNEI. The V gene end was trimmed by 7 bases and the J gene end by 0 bases; junction bases not matched to a gene: 7. The CDR3 spells CASKLRTSVSYEQYF. Written as DNA, the CDR3 is TGTGCCAGCAAGCTAAGGACTAGCGTCTCCTACGAGCAGTACTTC.

The CDR3 loop is CASSTPSGSMNEQFF. The CDR3 DNA follows: TGTGCCAGCAGTACGCCTAGCGGGAGTATGAATGAGCAGTTCTTC. The V and J genes are TRBV27 and TRBJ2-1, with TRBD2 matching over 10 bases. J was trimmed by 7 bases and V by 5 bases; bases with no gene match: 8. Germline V CDR1 and CDR2: MNHEY, SMNVEV (reference sequence). The CDR3 extends over 15 amino acids.